These 12 T cell receptor beta chains share one sample of origin, sequenced in a study of blood T cell repertoires in COVID-19. Clones were sequenced by immunoSEQ multiplex PCR, and TCRdb holds only the in-frame ones, with some missing. The table includes fewer than 300,000 clones, around nine tenths detected once. The source material was peripheral blood. The receptors originated from a young man with acute or convalescent COVID-19.

The gene calls are TRBV2 and TRBJ2-7; TRBD2 is a possible D gene (5 bases). V shed 2 bases and J shed 0 bases, with 11 bases lying between them. This CDR3 is 15 amino acids long. Germline-derived CDR1 and CDR2 are SNHLY and FYNNEI. In DNA, the CDR3 is TGTGCCAGCAGTGAAACCCTCGGAGGCTCCTACGAGCAGTACTTC. It yields the protein CASSETLGGSYEQYF.

The genes are TRBV3-1 (or the pseudogene TRBV3-2) and TRBJ2-7; 7 nucleotides line up with TRBD2. The CDR3 has 14 amino acids. V shed 2 bases, J shed 6 bases, and the junction held 7 bases outside the gene matches. CDR1 is LGHDT, CDR2 YNNKEL, per germline (reference sequence). The CDR3 nucleotides read TGTGCCAGCAGCCAAACTAGCGCCGTTGGCGAGCAGTACTTC. Protein sequence: CASSQTSAVGEQYF.

CDR3 protein: CASMYSYEQYF. In nucleotides, the CDR3 is TGCGCCAGCATGTACTCCTACGAGCAGTACTTC. V and J are TRBV10-2 and TRBJ2-7; no clear D. Per germline, CDR1 WSHSY and CDR2 SAAADI. This CDR3 contains 11 residues. Trimming removed 7 bases at V and 0 bases at J, with 4 bases between.

This clone is a singleton in its sample. J is TRBJ2-1 and V is TRBV7-3; D is ambiguous. The V and J ends lost 4 bases and 7 bases respectively, with 8 bases between them. This CDR3 contains 12 residues. Germline CDR1 SGHTA, CDR2 FQGTGA. CDR3: CASSSQRNEQFF. CDR3 in DNA: TGTGCCAGCAGCTCACAGAGAAATGAGCAGTTCTTC.

This chain uses TRBV7-8 with TRBJ2-7; unclear D gene. In germline, CDR1 is SGHVS, CDR2 FQNEAQ. The CDR3 is made up of 14 amino acids. The V gene lost 2 bases and the J gene lost 2 bases, with 10 bases spanning the gap. The CDR3 region is CASSLFVSPYEQYF. The CDR3 nucleotides read TGTGCCAGCAGCTTATTCGTTAGTCCCTACGAGCAGTACTTC.

V gene TRBV14 combines with J gene TRBJ2-3; D not certain. Deletions cut 2 bases from V and 3 bases from J, with 15 bases between. The CDR3 contains 16 residues. CDR1 and CDR2 from the germline V gene are SGHDN and FVKESK. The CDR3 region is CASSQKRLEATDTQYF. The DNA for the CDR3 is TGTGCCAGCAGCCAAAAGAGGCTTGAGGCAACAGATACGCAGTATTTT.

The gene calls are TRBV7-3 and TRBJ2-3, with 12 positions matching TRBD2. Losses at the gene ends were 5 bases for V and 0 bases for J; bases not matched to a gene: 3. The V gene's germline CDR1 is SGHTA and CDR2 FQGTGA. CDR3 length: 16 amino acids. CDR3 sequence: CASSPGTSGSTDTQYF. DNA for the CDR3: TGTGCCAGCAGCCCTGGGACTAGCGGGAGCACAGATACGCAGTATTTT. Full variable domain (missing parts from reference TRBV7-3 and TRBJ2-3): GAGVSQTPSNKVTEKGKYVELRCDPISGHTALYWYRQSLGQGPEFLIYFQGTGAADDSGLPNDRFFAVRPEGSVSTLKIQRTERGDSAVYLCASSPGTSGSTDTQYFGPGTRLTVL.

This clone was detected once. The V gene is TRBV12-5, the J gene TRBJ2-3; the match to TRBD1 covers 7 bases. Trimming at V came to 2 bases and at J to 0 bases, leaving 2 bases not matched to a gene. CDR3 size: 15 residues. Germline CDR1 and CDR2: LGHNT and FRNRAP. DNA of the CDR3: TGTGCTAGTGGTTTGAAAGGGGGCAGCACAGATACGCAGTATTTT. Translation gives CASGLKGGSTDTQYF. The full variable domain, in which reference TRBV12-5 and TRBJ2-3 provide the parts outside the CDR3, is DARVTQTPRHKVTEMGQEVTMRCQPILGHNTVFWYRQTMMQGLELLAYFRNRAPLDDSGMPKDRFSAEMPDATLATLKIQPSEPRDSAVYFCASGLKGGSTDTQYFGPGTRLTVL.

The chain is built from TRBV28 and TRBJ1-2, with TRBD1 matching 7 bases. The CDR3 spans 15 residues. Germline-derived CDR1 and CDR2 are MDHEN and SYDVKM. V lost 6 bases, J lost 8 bases, and 15 bases stayed unmatched. As DNA, the CDR3 is TGTGCCAGCAGACAGACGACAGGGCTGGTAGAGGGCTACACCTTC. Translating it yields CASRQTTGLVEGYTF.

The V call is TRBV7-9, the J call TRBJ1-1; TRBD1 might be the D (6 bases). The CDR3 is 13 residues long. Trimming took 4 bases from V and 10 from J, leaving 16 bases between them. Germline CDR1 SEHNR, CDR2 FQNEAQ (reference sequence). The CDR3 coding sequence is TGTGCCAGCAGCTCGGACAGCCGCCCTGTAGCTTTCTTT. It yields the protein CASSSDSRPVAFF.

This clone has only a few counts. V is TRBV19 and J is TRBJ1-5; 8 bases map to TRBD1. Germline lookup yields CDR1 LNHDA and CDR2 SQIVND (reference sequence). The CDR3 consists of 14 residues. V was pared by 10 bases and J by 6 bases, with 11 bases of the junction left unmatched. Written as DNA, the CDR3 is TGTGCCACTACCGGGACAGGCGAAGGTCAGCCCCAGCATTTT. It codes for CATTGTGEGQPQHF.

The chain couples TRBV28 to TRBJ2-1, with a tentative D call TRBD1 (6 bases). Germline V gives CDR1 MDHEN, CDR2 SYDVKM. This CDR3 has 17 residues. V lost 3 bases and J 0 bases, leaving 15 bases between the germline ends. Here the CDR3 reads CASSFQGLQLSYNEQFF. CDR3 nucleotide sequence: TGTGCCAGCAGTTTCCAGGGGTTACAGCTCTCCTACAATGAGCAGTTCTTC.